This entry features one T cell receptor (beta chain) sequence. Its antigen is currently unknown. Since a much larger clone is just one base distant, this may be a read error. This record belongs to a study of CD8 T cells in ankylosing spondylitis. Whole-study results and caveats: Earlier work had already found some motif variants in reactive arthritis synovial fluid and blood. CD8+ by phenotype, disease-linked clones were relatively rare in peripheral blood. Typical of ankylosing spondylitis blood, it appeared, was a TCR beta motif of seven to nine highly homologous variants.

In germline, CDR1 is SGHAT, CDR2 FQNNGV. The V end lost 1 base, the J end lost 11 bases, and 11 bases lay between the germline ends. This CDR3 has 12 residues. Quantitative 5'-RACE with molecular barcodes generated TCR beta libraries. TCRdb passed the 5' RACE reads through MiXCR, listing each CDR3 protein once. The sample yields fewer than 550,000 distinct CDR3 sequences, about 5% seen once. The sequencing sample was made of blood, either unsorted or a sorted T cell fraction (not recorded which). The TCR originated in a male donor with ankylosing spondylitis. This chain joins TRBV11-2 and TRBJ1-1; maybe TRBD1 (6 bases). In DNA form, the CDR3 reads TGTGCCAGCAGCTTAGGCGAGGGGGAGGCTTTCTTT. Translating it yields CASSLGEGEAFF.